The text below deals with one T cell receptor beta chain. CDR1 and CDR2 (germline): LGHDT, YNNKEL (reference sequence). The length of the CDR3 is 16 residues. Trimming took off 2 bases at V and 0 bases at J, with 12 bases between the two ends. The use of a sample-barcoded 5' primer and a J-beta primer mix characterized a second PCR of 7 to 11 cycles. A single record per CDR3 protein comes from TCRdb applying MiXCR to the 5' RACE reads. The data contain just under 750,000 distinct CDR3 sequences, about 20% of them singletons. The data originate from a study of blood T cells in healthy people across ages.

The origin of this receptor is a man aged 70-80 years in good health. This chain connects TRBV3-1 to TRBJ2-3; a possible D gene is TRBD2 (5 bases). Sample: blood. This CDR3 reads CASSQLSGKSTDTQYF. CDR3 nucleotides: TGTGCCAGCAGCCAACTTTCGGGAAAAAGCACAGATACGCAGTATTTT.